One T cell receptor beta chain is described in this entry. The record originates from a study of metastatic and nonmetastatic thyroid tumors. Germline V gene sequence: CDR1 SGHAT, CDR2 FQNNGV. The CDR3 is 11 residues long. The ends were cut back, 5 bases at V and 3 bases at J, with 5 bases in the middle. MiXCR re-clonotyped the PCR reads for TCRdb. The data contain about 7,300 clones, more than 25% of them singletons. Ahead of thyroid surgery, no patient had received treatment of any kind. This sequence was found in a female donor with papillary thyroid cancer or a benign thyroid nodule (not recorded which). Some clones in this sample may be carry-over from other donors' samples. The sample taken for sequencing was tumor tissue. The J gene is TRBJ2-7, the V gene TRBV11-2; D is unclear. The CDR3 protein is CASSRFYEQYF. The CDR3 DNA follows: TGTGCCAGCAGCCGATTCTACGAGCAGTACTTC.